The clone carrying this T cell receptor (beta chain) was counted many times. TCRdb processed the reads anew with MiXCR; each CDR3 protein has one entry. Of about 490,000 distinct CDR3 sequences listed, roughly 12% are singletons. This specimen comes from a study of T cell repertoires in cytomegalovirus infection. Whole-study context: Evidence of both CMV infection and a matching HLA type came from public TCR beta signatures.

V lost 11 bases and J 0 bases, leaving 10 bases between the germline ends. Germline V gives CDR1 MNHNS, CDR2 SASEGT. The CDR3 runs 13 residues. The sample consisted of PBMCs. J is TRBJ1-4 and V is TRBV6-1, with D perhaps matching TRBD1 (5 bases). This receptor was obtained from a human donor in good health (CMV status not recorded). Some clones in this sample may be carry-over from other donors' samples. The CDR3, as DNA: TGTGCCTCCCGGACATCAACTAATGAAAAACTGTTTTTT. Translation gives CASRTSTNEKLFF.